The source of this T cell receptor beta chain is a study of OX40 agonist ivuxolimab in advanced cancers. Regarding the study as a whole: Near-lowest levels of clonal expansion characterized partial responders at 0.1-3.0 mg/kg.

Blood draws occurred at baseline, cycle 4 day 1, and cycle 7 day 1. Turning to this clone: The antigen is not known.

The V and J ends lost 0 bases and 2 bases respectively, with 7 bases between them. Germline CDR1 and CDR2: LGHNA and YSLEER. CDR3 size: 14 residues. TCRdb keeps only in-frame clones here, not all; method: immunoSEQ multiplex PCR. The sample lists around 53,000 clones, around 85% seen once, with under 3.5% in the top ten. Specimen: CD4+ or CD8+ T cells sorted from blood, collected in a trial of the OX40 agonist ivuxolimab. This chain connects TRBV4-3 to TRBJ1-2; D unresolved. The source is an adult with an advanced solid tumor such as melanoma, head and neck, liver or kidney cancer. The CDR3 DNA reads TGCGCCAGCAGCCAAGATATACGGAACTATGGCTACACCTTC. It specifies CASSQDIRNYGYTF.